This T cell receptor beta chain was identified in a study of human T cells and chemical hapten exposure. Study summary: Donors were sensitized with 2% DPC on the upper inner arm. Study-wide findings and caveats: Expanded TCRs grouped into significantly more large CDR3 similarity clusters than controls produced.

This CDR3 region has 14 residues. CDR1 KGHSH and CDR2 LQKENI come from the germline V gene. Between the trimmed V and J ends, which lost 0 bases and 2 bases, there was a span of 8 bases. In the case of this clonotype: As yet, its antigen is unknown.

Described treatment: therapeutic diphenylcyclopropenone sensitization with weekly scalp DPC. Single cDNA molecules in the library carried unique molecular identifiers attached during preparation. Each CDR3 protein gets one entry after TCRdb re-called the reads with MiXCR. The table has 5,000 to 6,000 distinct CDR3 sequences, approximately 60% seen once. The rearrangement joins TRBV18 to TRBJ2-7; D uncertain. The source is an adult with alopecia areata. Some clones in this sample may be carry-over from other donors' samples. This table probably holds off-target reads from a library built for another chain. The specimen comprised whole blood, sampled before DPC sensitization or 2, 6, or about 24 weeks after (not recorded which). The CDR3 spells CASSPPSQTYEQYF. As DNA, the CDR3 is TGTGCCAGCTCACCACCAAGCCAGACCTACGAGCAGTACTTC.